Below are 27 T cell receptor beta chains sequenced from a single sample in a study of T-cell reconstitution after alpha-beta-depleted transplantation in children. Preparing the TCRbeta library involved the use of unique molecular identifiers. From the PCR reads, TCRdb called clonotypes with MiXCR, one entry per CDR3 protein. This repertoire shows a few hundred thousand distinct CDR3 sequences, about 7% found once; its top ten account for approximately 6%. The sequenced sample was PBMCs, obtained before TCRalphabeta/CD19-depleted stem cell transplant. The source of these receptors is a boy aged 2 to 10 with acute lymphoblastic leukemia, due to receive a stem cell transplant.

The rearrangement links TRBV7-2 to TRBJ2-7; D gene unclear. The V end lost 3 bases, the J end lost 5 bases, and 17 bases lay between the germline ends. The CDR3 totals 15 residues. In germline, CDR1 is SGHTA, CDR2 FQGNSA. The DNA of the CDR3 is TGTGCCAGCAGCTTTGAGGACCTTTGGAAAAACGAGCAGTACTTC. Its protein product is CASSFEDLWKNEQYF.

This clonotype was counted at least ten times. The rearrangement joins TRBV28 to TRBJ1-1; the D gene is possibly TRBD1 (6 bases). CDR1 MDHEN and CDR2 SYDVKM come from the germline V gene. There are 12 residues in the CDR3. V was shortened by 6 bases and J by 5 bases, with 10 bases between the two germline ends. CDR3 DNA: TGTGCCAGCAGACTCGGACAGACTGAAGCTTTCTTT. As protein: CASRLGQTEAFF. Combining the CDR3 with reference TRBV28 and TRBJ1-1 gives the whole variable domain DVKVTQSSRYLVKRTGEKVFLECVQDMDHENMFWYRQDPGLGLRLIYFSYDVKMKEKGDIPEGYSVSREKKERFSLILESASTNQTSMYLCASRLGQTEAFFGQGTRLTVV.

This clonotype was counted ten times or more. The V call is TRBV5-5, the J call TRBJ2-7; no definite D call. CDR1 and CDR2 from the germline V gene are SGHKS and YYEKEE (reference sequence). With 3 bases removed from V and 3 bases from J, the gap between germline ends came to 16 bases. The CDR3 runs 15 residues. DNA of the CDR3: TGTGCCAGCAGCTCGCACAACAAGGCCGTCTACGAGCAGTACTTC. This translates into CASSSHNKAVYEQYF.

This clonotype was detected ten times or more. The J gene is TRBJ2-3, the V gene TRBV29-1; D may match TRBD1 or TRBD2 (5 bases each). V was cut by 4 bases and J by 0 bases, with 11 bases left in between. This CDR3 has 14 residues. The germline CDR1 and CDR2 sequences are SQVTM and ANQGSEA. The CDR3 region is CSVGRTTSTDTQYF. DNA for the CDR3: TGCAGCGTTGGGAGGACAACTAGCACAGATACGCAGTATTTT.

This clonotype was seen at least ten times. This chain joins TRBV7-6 and TRBJ2-1; TRBD2 agrees at 8 bases. After removal of 1 base from V and 3 bases from J, the junction contained 2 bases not matched to a gene. From germline, CDR1 is SGHVS and CDR2 FNYEAQ. This CDR3 spans 15 amino acids. This chain's CDR3 is CASSLDGGVYNEQFF. The DNA for the CDR3 is TGTGCCAGCAGCTTAGACGGGGGGGTCTACAATGAGCAGTTCTTC.

The table lists this clonotype with many counts. This chain uses TRBV29-1 with TRBJ2-3, with D hard to call. The CDR3 runs to 11 residues. V dropped 5 bases and J dropped 5 bases, with 8 bases sitting between them. Germline V gene sequence: CDR1 SQVTM, CDR2 ANQGSEA. The CDR3: CSVIMLDTQYF. The CDR3 DNA sequence: TGCAGCGTTATCATGTTAGATACGCAGTATTTT.

This clonotype was recorded a few times. V and J are TRBV5-1 and TRBJ2-1; weak D call: TRBD2 (6 bases). Germline V gives CDR1 SGHRS, CDR2 YFSETQ. The CDR3 covers 14 residues. V dropped 0 bases and J dropped 6 bases, with 10 bases sitting between them. The CDR3 sequence: CASSLGGEINEQFF. The CDR3 nucleotides are TGCGCCAGCAGCTTGGGGGGGGAAATCAATGAGCAGTTCTTC.

In this sample, this clonotype turned up many times. This chain joins TRBV9 and TRBJ2-2, with a tentative D call TRBD1 (5 bases). V was pared by 0 bases and J by 12 bases, with 18 bases between. CDR3 length: 15 residues. The germline V gene has CDR1 SGDLS and CDR2 YYNGEE. The CDR3 loop reads CASSVADVQGMKLFF. The CDR3 DNA is TGTGCCAGCAGCGTAGCTGACGTCCAGGGTATGAAGCTGTTTTTT.

This clonotype has just a few counts. V usage is TRBV19 and J usage is TRBJ2-7; 7 bases are shared with TRBD1. The germline gives CDR1 LNHDA, CDR2 SQIVND (reference sequence). Trimming cost V 5 bases and J 3 bases; bases outside gene matches: 4. CDR3 length equals 13 residues. The CDR3 sequence is CASSVDRDYEQYF. The CDR3 DNA is TGTGCCAGTAGTGTCGACAGGGACTACGAGCAGTACTTC.

There are many counts of this clonotype. This chain joins TRBV7-9 and TRBJ1-1; D is unclear. The CDR3 is 11 amino acids. With 0 bases removed from V and 8 bases from J, the gap between germline ends came to 4 bases. Germline V gene sequence: CDR1 SEHNR, CDR2 FQNEAQ (reference sequence). CDR3 DNA sequence: TGTGCCAGCAGCTTAGCCCGAGAAGCTTTCTTT. This translates into CASSLAREAFF.

There are many counts of this clonotype. The chain is built from TRBV12-3 or TRBV12-4 and TRBJ2-1, with D perhaps matching TRBD1 (5 bases). CDR3 length: 12 residues. Trimming removed 3 bases at V and 10 bases at J, with 10 bases between. In DNA form, the CDR3 reads TGTGCCAGCAGTTTTGTAAGGGGAGAGCAGTTCTTC. This sequence encodes CASSFVRGEQFF.

This clonotype has only a few counts. The V gene is TRBV28, the J gene TRBJ2-2; D tentatively reads TRBD1 or TRBD2 (6 bases each). V was shortened by 3 bases and J by 5 bases, with 16 bases between the two germline ends. The CDR3 spans 16 residues. The germline gives CDR1 MDHEN, CDR2 SYDVKM. CDR3 loop: CASSLGGHGETGELFF. The CDR3 nucleotides read TGTGCCAGCAGTTTGGGGGGCCATGGCGAAACCGGGGAGCTGTTTTTT. Together with reference TRBV28 and TRBJ2-2, the CDR3 gives the full variable domain: DVKVTQSSRYLVKRTGEKVFLECVQDMDHENMFWYRQDPGLGLRLIYFSYDVKMKEKGDIPEGYSVSREKKERFSLILESASTNQTSMYLCASSLGGHGETGELFFGEGSRLTVL.

This clonotype was recorded many times. The V and J genes are TRBV5-1 and TRBJ2-5; D remains unclear. This CDR3 region has 15 residues. Per germline, CDR1 SGHRS and CDR2 YFSETQ. Between the trimmed V and J ends, which lost 1 base and 1 base, there was a span of 11 bases. The CDR3 sequence: CASSLFGSTQETQYF. Written as DNA, the CDR3 is TGCGCCAGCAGCTTGTTTGGGTCCACCCAAGAGACCCAGTACTTC.

The chain has TRBV3-1 and TRBJ2-1, with 8 bases lining up with TRBD2. The CDR3 contains 12 residues. Germline V gene lookup returns CDR1 LGHDT and CDR2 YNNKEL (reference sequence). The ends lost 11 bases at V and 12 bases at J; junction bases unmatched: 12. In DNA, the CDR3 is TGTGCCTTCTGGGGACTAGGGGCGGGGCAGTTCTTC. It specifies CAFWGLGAGQFF.

This clonotype has at least ten counts. CDR3: CASSLTVNVGNIQYF. In DNA, the CDR3 is TGTGCCAGCAGCTTAACAGTGAACGTCGGGAACATTCAGTACTTC. This chain joins TRBV7-2 and TRBJ2-4; no clear D gene. V shed 2 bases and J shed 7 bases, with 15 bases lying between them. Per germline, CDR1 SGHTA and CDR2 FQGNSA. This CDR3 is built from 15 residues.

J is TRBJ1-3 and V is TRBV28, with 7 bases lining up with TRBD1. The CDR3 length is 16 residues. Trimming cost V 8 bases and J 1 base; bases outside gene matches: 11. Germline V gene sequence: CDR1 MDHEN, CDR2 SYDVKM. The DNA for the CDR3 is TGTGCCAGCTCACCCGGACAGGAGCATTCTGGAAACACCATATATTTT. Amino acids: CASSPGQEHSGNTIYF.

This clonotype has a single count. The chain recombines TRBV7-1 with TRBJ2-7; 13 bases agree with TRBD2. TRBV7-1 belongs to the ORF category, with a function that is uncertain. J was trimmed by 3 bases and V by 5 bases; bases with no gene match: 19. This CDR3 contains 20 residues. The CDR3 DNA reads as TGTGCCAGCAGCCACCCGTCGAGACTAGCGGGGGGTCACACCTTCTACGAGCAGTACTTC. Translating it yields CASSHPSRLAGGHTFYEQYF.

This clonotype was seen ten or more times. CDR3 nucleotides: TGCGCCAGCAGCTTGGCCTCTCAGACCTACGAGCAGTACTTC. It codes for CASSLASQTYEQYF. This chain connects TRBV5-1 to TRBJ2-7; D unclear. Germline values: CDR1 SGHRS, CDR2 YFSETQ. V lost 0 bases, J lost 2 bases, and 9 bases lay in between. This CDR3 has 14 residues.

The chain uses TRBV7-6 and TRBJ2-1; D uncertain. Trimming stripped 1 base from V and 0 bases from J, with 4 bases between. This CDR3 comprises 14 residues. Germline CDR1 and CDR2: SGHVS and FNYEAQ. CDR3 region: CASSLDASYNEQFF. The CDR3 bases are TGTGCCAGCAGCTTAGACGCCTCCTACAATGAGCAGTTCTTC.

This chain links TRBV11-1 with TRBJ1-2; D is possibly TRBD1 (5 bases). Germline CDR1 reads SGHAT; CDR2 reads FQDESV (reference sequence). The CDR3 is 13 residues long. The germline V and J ends were trimmed by 1 base and 6 bases, with 9 bases remaining between them. Here the CDR3 reads CASSLGPGDGYTF. Written as DNA, the CDR3 is TGTGCCAGCAGCTTAGGACCGGGGGATGGCTACACCTTC.

This clonotype occurred a few times. This sequence joins TRBV11-2 and TRBJ2-2; TRBD2 aligns across 8 bases. The V gene end was trimmed by 0 bases and the J gene end by 5 bases; junction bases not matched to a gene: 11. Germline V gives CDR1 SGHAT, CDR2 FQNNGV. The CDR3 runs 18 residues. The DNA for the CDR3 is TGTGCCAGCAGCTTAGATCGATGGGACGGGAGGGCAACCGGGGAGCTGTTTTTT. Encoded protein: CASSLDRWDGRATGELFF.

Ten or more counts support this clonotype. The genes are TRBV4-3 and TRBJ2-2; the D gene is possibly TRBD2 (5 bases). V was trimmed by 4 bases and J by 5 bases, leaving 17 bases between them. This CDR3 contains 16 residues. CDR1 and CDR2 from the germline V gene are LGHNA and YSLEER. The CDR3 spells CASSLELDLLTGELFF. The CDR3 DNA reads TGCGCCAGCAGCCTCGAACTAGACCTATTAACCGGGGAGCTGTTTTTT.

This clonotype has at least ten counts. This chain links TRBV29-1 with TRBJ2-2; D is perhaps TRBD2 (6 bases). The CDR3 consists of 17 residues. Germline V gene lookup returns CDR1 SQVTM and CDR2 ANQGSEA. The germline V and J ends were trimmed by 0 bases and 6 bases, with 20 bases remaining between them. For the CDR3, the DNA is TGCAGCGTTGAAGATTGGACCTCCGGGAGCGGCGCCGGGGAGCTGTTTTTT. This codes for CSVEDWTSGSGAGELFF.

To note about this clonotype: This may arise from a read error, as a much more abundant clone is one base away. This chain links TRBV11-1 with TRBJ2-3, with unresolved D. V was cut by 4 bases and J by 0 bases, with 8 bases left in between. Germline V gene sequence: CDR1 SGHAT, CDR2 FQDESV (reference sequence). This CDR3 contains 14 residues. The chain's CDR3 is CASSSAPSTDTQYF. CDR3 nucleotide sequence: TGTGCCAGCAGCTCAGCCCCTAGCACAGATACGCAGTATTTT.

V gene TRBV10-3 combines with J gene TRBJ2-1; D might be TRBD2 (6 bases). V shed 5 bases and J shed 0 bases, with 11 bases lying between them. The length of the CDR3 is 15 residues. Germline V gene sequence: CDR1 ENHRY, CDR2 SYGVKD. In nucleotides, the CDR3 is TGTGCCATCAGTAAAGCGGGTAGCTCCTACAATGAGCAGTTCTTC. As protein: CAISKAGSSYNEQFF.

Only a few counts were recorded for this clonotype. The chain carries TRBV13 and TRBJ2-1; 12 positions agree with TRBD2. This CDR3 contains 19 residues. V lost 1 base, J lost 0 bases, and 7 bases stayed unmatched. Germline V gives CDR1 PRHDT, CDR2 FYEKMQ (reference sequence). CDR3 region: CASSLDLAGGLSSYNEQFF. CDR3 nucleotide sequence: TGTGCCAGCAGCTTAGATCTAGCGGGAGGGCTGAGCTCCTACAATGAGCAGTTCTTC. The variable domain in full, completed from reference TRBV13 and TRBJ2-1, reads AAGVIQSPRHLIKEKRETATLKCYPIPRHDTVYWYQQGPGQDPQFLISFYEKMQSDKGSIPDRFSAQQFSDYHSELNMSSLELGDSALYFCASSLDLAGGLSSYNEQFFGPGTRLTVL.

This clonotype was counted only a few times. The rearrangement joins TRBV2 to TRBJ2-3; D call uncertain. Germline V gene data show CDR1 as SNHLY and CDR2 as FYNNEI. CDR3 length: 15 amino acids. V gave up 6 bases and J gave up 0 bases, with 13 bases separating them. CDR3 DNA sequence: TGTGCCAGCAGCACTGGGGTTTCTAGCACAGATACGCAGTATTTT. Its translation is CASSTGVSSTDTQYF.